These 21 T cell receptor beta chains share one sample of origin, sequenced in a study of blood T cell repertoires in COVID-19 (dated by TCRdb to between 2020 and 2021). Library preparation used the immunoSEQ multiplex PCR assay. TCRdb mirrors the immuneACCESS table, restricted to in-frame sequences. Some clones are absent from its copies; in checked studies, under half trace to an unresolved V gene, and the reason for the others is unknown. The sample has fewer than 500,000 clones on record, roughly 89% of them singletons. 4% to 5.5% of the sample rests with the top ten. Sample: peripheral blood. All receptors derive from a woman in her twenties or thirties with acute or convalescent COVID-19.

The count of this clone is one. This chain links TRBV6-6 with TRBJ1-1; 7 bases line up with TRBD1. The V segment lost 8 bases and the J segment 3 bases; nucleotides outside the gene matches: 9. This CDR3 has 14 amino acids. Germline CDR1 is MNHNY and CDR2 is SVGAGI (reference sequence). The CDR3 DNA reads TGTGCCAGCGGCCGCGACAGGGTTGACACTGAAGCTTTCTTT. Residues: CASGRDRVDTEAFF.

The J gene is TRBJ2-1, the V gene TRBV27, with 13 bases aligning to TRBD2. The CDR3 sequence is 18 residues long. V shed 7 bases and J 1 base; nucleotides not matched to a gene: 10. Germline-derived CDR1 and CDR2 are MNHEY and SMNVEV (reference sequence). Here the CDR3 DNA reads TGTGCCAGCACTCAGCCCTCGGGACTAGCGGGGTCCTACAATGAGCAGTTCTTC. Its protein is CASTQPSGLAGSYNEQFF.

The V call is TRBV14, the J call TRBJ2-7, with 7 bases that match TRBD1. Germline V lookup: CDR1 SGHDN, CDR2 FVKESK. V lost 5 bases and J lost 2; bases outside the gene matches: 6. This CDR3 has 14 amino acids. CDR3 loop: CASSVKQGPYEQYF. DNA of the CDR3: TGTGCCAGCAGCGTAAAACAGGGGCCCTACGAGCAGTACTTC.

The chain joins TRBV6-6 to TRBJ1-5; D uncertain. The CDR3 has 12 amino acids. In germline, CDR1 is MNHNY, CDR2 SVGAGI (reference sequence). The ends were cut back, 7 bases at V and 3 bases at J, with 7 bases in the middle. This chain's CDR3 is CASTQDNQPQHF. In DNA, the CDR3 is TGTGCCAGCACCCAGGACAATCAGCCCCAGCATTTT.

This clone was seen once. This chain's CDR3 is CASSQASGGTKETQYF. In DNA, the CDR3 is TGTGCCAGCAGCCAAGCTAGCGGGGGGACGAAAGAGACCCAGTACTTC. V usage is TRBV3-1 (or the pseudogene TRBV3-2) and J usage is TRBJ2-5; TRBD2 agrees at 11 bases. The CDR3 spans 16 residues. Germline trimming cut 1 base from V and 3 bases from J; bases unmatched to any gene: 4. Germline V CDR1 and CDR2: LGHDT, YNNKEL (reference sequence).

This chain uses TRBV5-1 with TRBJ2-2; no clear D. V lost 5 bases, J lost 0 bases, and 17 bases lay in between. CDR1 and CDR2 (germline): SGHRS, YFSETQ. CDR3 length equals 17 residues. Written as DNA, the CDR3 is TGCGCCAGCAGTCGTTTCCCCCCCGGAGCGAACACCGGGGAGCTGTTTTTT. This sequence encodes CASSRFPPGANTGELFF.

The rearrangement joins TRBV7-9 to TRBJ2-5; 9 nucleotides match TRBD2. Looked up from germline, CDR1 is SEHNR and CDR2 is FQNEAQ (reference sequence). The CDR3 sequence is 15 residues long. The trim removed 4 bases at V and 0 bases at J, leaving 3 bases unmatched. This chain's CDR3 is CASSSAGGNQETQYF. The CDR3 DNA follows: TGTGCCAGCAGCTCAGCGGGGGGAAACCAAGAGACCCAGTACTTC.

CDR3 sequence (DNA): TGTGCCAGCAGCGAAGCGGGGAATTCAGGGGATACGCAGTATTTT. This codes for CASSEAGNSGDTQYF. This sequence joins TRBV9 and TRBJ2-3; TRBD2 matches 7 bases. The trim removed 3 bases at V and 6 bases at J, leaving 10 bases unmatched. There are 15 residues in the CDR3. Germline assignment: CDR1 SGDLS and CDR2 YYNGEE.

The V gene is TRBV24-1, the J gene TRBJ2-3; a weak D match, TRBD1 (6 bases). CDR1 and CDR2 (germline): KGHDR, SFDVKD. The V end was cut by 4 bases, the J end by 3 bases, with 16 bases between. The CDR3 loop spans 16 amino acids. CDR3 region: CATSDQQGGITDTQYF. CDR3 bases: TGTGCCACCAGTGACCAACAGGGTGGGATAACAGATACGCAGTATTTT.

The rearrangement links TRBV9 to TRBJ2-5; a weak D match, TRBD2 (6 bases). Trimming took off 0 bases at V and 4 bases at J, with 13 bases between the two ends. Per the germline V gene, CDR1 is SGDLS and CDR2 is YYNGEE. This CDR3 is built from 15 residues. CDR3 region: CASSVGAGSAETQYF. Here the CDR3 DNA reads TGTGCCAGCAGCGTAGGGGCGGGGTCGGCAGAGACCCAGTACTTC.

The rearrangement uses TRBV5-1 and TRBJ2-1; possible D gene TRBD2, 5 bases. Germline CDR1 SGHRS, CDR2 YFSETQ. Trimming removed 2 bases at V and 4 bases at J, with 10 bases between. The CDR3 has 14 residues. The CDR3 is CASSFDGEYNEQFF. The CDR3 coding sequence is TGCGCCAGCAGCTTTGACGGGGAGTACAATGAGCAGTTCTTC.

The rearrangement joins TRBV9 to TRBJ2-1; D unclear. The V end was cut by 7 bases, the J end by 8 bases, with 13 bases between. The CDR3 has 12 residues. From germline, CDR1 is SGDLS and CDR2 YYNGEE. The CDR3 spells CASSSLADEQFF. The CDR3 DNA reads as TGTGCCAGCTCTTCTCTCGCGGATGAGCAGTTCTTC.

This chain uses TRBV9 with TRBJ1-2, with TRBD1 identical over 12 bases. CDR1 SGDLS and CDR2 YYNGEE come from the germline V gene. The CDR3 extends over 16 amino acids. The V segment lost 5 bases and the J segment 5 bases; nucleotides outside the gene matches: 10. CDR3: CASRGTGGAYDYGYTF. CDR3 coding DNA: TGTGCCAGCAGGGGGACAGGGGGCGCCTATGATTATGGCTACACCTTC.

Concerning this clone itself: Different DNA sequences within this sample yield the same CDR3. The chain is built from TRBV5-1 and TRBJ1-1, with D possibly matching TRBD1 (5 bases). V was pared by 1 base and J by 2 bases, with 9 bases between. This CDR3 contains 14 residues. CDR1 is SGHRS, CDR2 YFSETQ, per germline. The CDR3 spells CASSLTGANTEAFF. The CDR3 DNA reads as TGCGCCAGCAGCTTGACAGGCGCCAACACTGAAGCTTTCTTT.

The chain joins TRBV6-5 to TRBJ1-1; TRBD1 matches at 9 bases. The CDR3 runs 14 residues. Looked up from germline, CDR1 is MNHEY and CDR2 is SVGAGI. The junction had 5 bases not matched to a gene; V was cut back by 5 bases and J by 4 bases. The CDR3 loop is CASSQGQGGTEAFF. In DNA, the CDR3 is TGTGCCAGCAGTCAGGGACAGGGAGGCACTGAAGCTTTCTTT.

The chain is built from TRBV6-1 and TRBJ1-4; D might be TRBD1 (5 bases). Trimming stripped 2 bases from V and 11 bases from J, with 24 bases between. The CDR3 is made up of 17 amino acids. Germline CDR1 is MNHNS and CDR2 is SASEGT. The CDR3 DNA follows: TGTGCCAGCAGTGAATTTGGGGTGGGAGGGACGATTAGGAAACTGTTTTTT. It yields the protein CASSEFGVGGTIRKLFF.

The chain links TRBV19 to TRBJ2-2, with TRBD2 matching 9 bases. Trimming took 6 bases from V and 2 from J; bases not matched to a gene: 7. CDR1 is LNHDA and CDR2 is SQIVND in the germline V gene (reference sequence). CDR3 length: 16 amino acids. The CDR3 nucleotides are TGTGCCAGTAGGACTAGCGGACAAGCAAACACCGGGGAGCTGTTTTTT. Its protein product is CASRTSGQANTGELFF.

This clone was seen only a few times. This same CDR3 is encoded by further DNA sequences in the sample. The V and J genes are TRBV3-1 (or the pseudogene TRBV3-2) and TRBJ2-1, with a weak D call TRBD1 (6 bases). The germline V and J ends were trimmed by 2 bases and 4 bases, with 6 bases remaining between them. The CDR3 sequence is 13 residues long. Germline values: CDR1 LGHDT, CDR2 YNNKEL (reference sequence). As DNA, the CDR3 is TGTGCCAGCAGCCAAAGGGGGTACAATGAGCAGTTCTTC. It codes for CASSQRGYNEQFF.

The rearrangement joins TRBV2 to TRBJ2-7; 7 bases fit TRBD1. Germline CDR1 reads SNHLY; CDR2 reads FYNNEI. The V segment lost 2 bases and the J segment 7 bases; nucleotides outside the gene matches: 5. The CDR3 is made up of 13 amino acids. This CDR3 reads CASSEMRGQEQYF. CDR3 DNA sequence: TGTGCCAGCAGTGAAATGAGGGGACAGGAGCAGTACTTC. The full variable domain, rest sourced from reference TRBV2 and TRBJ2-7, is EPEVTQTPSHQVTQMGQEVILRCVPISNHLYFYWYRQILGQKVEFLVSFYNNEISEKSEIFDDQFSVERPDGSNFTLKIRSTKLEDSAMYFCASSEMRGQEQYFGPGTRLTVT.

This clone was picked up a small number of times. This chain connects TRBV4-2 to TRBJ2-7, with a possible D match to TRBD1 (5 bases). The CDR3 is 15 residues long. Germline-derived CDR1 and CDR2 are LGHNA and YNFKEQ. Trimming took off 0 bases at V and 2 bases at J, with 11 bases between the two ends. This chain's CDR3 is CASSQDPTGAYEQYF. The CDR3 DNA reads TGTGCCAGCAGCCAAGATCCTACAGGAGCCTACGAGCAGTACTTC.

This chain uses TRBV18 with TRBJ1-1; 9 bases fit TRBD1. The V segment lost 3 bases and the J segment 0 bases; nucleotides outside the gene matches: 11. CDR1 is KGHSH and CDR2 is LQKENI in the germline V gene. The CDR3 contains 18 residues. This CDR3 is CASSPSSGTGILNTEAFF. The CDR3 DNA follows: TGTGCCAGCTCACCTTCCTCCGGGACAGGGATCTTGAACACTGAAGCTTTCTTT.